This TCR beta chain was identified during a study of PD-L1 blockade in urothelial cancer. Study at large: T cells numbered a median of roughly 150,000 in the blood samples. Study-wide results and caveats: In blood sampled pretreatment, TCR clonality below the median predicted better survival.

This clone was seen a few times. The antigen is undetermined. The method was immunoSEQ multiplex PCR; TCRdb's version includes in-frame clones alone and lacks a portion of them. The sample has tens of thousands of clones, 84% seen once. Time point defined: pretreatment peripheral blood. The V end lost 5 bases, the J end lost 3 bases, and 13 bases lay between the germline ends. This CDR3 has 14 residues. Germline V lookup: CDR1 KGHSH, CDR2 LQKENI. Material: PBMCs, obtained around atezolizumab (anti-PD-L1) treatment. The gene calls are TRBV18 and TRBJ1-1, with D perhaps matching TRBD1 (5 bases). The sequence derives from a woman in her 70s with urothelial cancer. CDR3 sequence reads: CASSSGGRDTEAFF. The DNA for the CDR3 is TGTGCCAGCTCAAGCGGGGGACGGGACACTGAAGCTTTCTTT.